This is a list of T cell receptor beta chains from one sample in a study of T cells in Graves' hyperthyroidism and ophthalmopathy. TCRdb re-analysed the multiplex PCR reads in MiXCR, keeping a single row per CDR3 protein. The sample has approximately 200,000 distinct CDR3 sequences; 15% to 20% are singletons. Specimen: blood. The source is a man aged 35 to 55 with Graves' hyperthyroidism. CDR3s include the opening cysteine and the closing phenylalanine or tryptophan. D genes are given only for firm matches. Rows give clone size only sometimes, using once, few, many, or a class for an expanded clone.

D	J	size	V	DNA	CDR3
TRBD2	TRBJ2-3	NA	TRBV24-1	TGTGCCACCAGTGATGGAATAGCGGGGGGGCAAGATACGCAGTATTTT	CATSDGIAGGQDTQYF
NA	TRBJ1-1	many	TRBV18	TGTGCCAGCTCACCGTGGGTGAACACTGAAGCTTTCTTT	CASSPWVNTEAFF
NA	TRBJ1-6	many	TRBV20-1	TGCAGTGCTAGGCCTCGGACGGGGAGTTCACCCCTCCACTTT	CSARPRTGSSPLHF
NA	TRBJ1-2	many	TRBV6-1	TGTGCCAGCAGTTCCTCCTTCCGAGGAAACTATGGCTACACCTTC	CASSSSFRGNYGYTF
TRBD1	TRBJ1-1	NA	TRBV10-3	TGTGCCATCAATTCCGACAGGGGGCTGATTGAAGCTTTCTTT	CAINSDRGLIEAFF
NA	TRBJ1-1	many	TRBV7-9	TGTGCCAGCAGCTTAATGGGGCAGGCGGCTACATCGAACACTGAAGCTTTCTTT	CASSLMGQAATSNTEAFF
NA	TRBJ2-5	few	TRBV29-1	TGCAGCGTTGAAGATCTTGCTGAGACCCAGTACTTC	CSVEDLAETQYF
TRBD1	TRBJ2-5	many	TRBV7-2	TGTGCCAGCAGCCCGAGGACAGGGAAAGAGACCCAGTACTTC	CASSPRTGKETQYF
NA	TRBJ2-7	many	TRBV10-1	TGCGCCAACCCCAGTAATGGGCAGGGGAGAAGTTACGAGCAGTACTTC	CANPSNGQGRSYEQYF
NA	TRBJ1-2	many	TRBV6-1	TGTGCCAGCGGTGGGGGAGAAAACTATGGCTACACCTTC	CASGGGENYGYTF
NA	TRBJ2-5	many	TRBV12-3/TRBV12-4	TGTGCCAGCAGTTTTTTCACAGAGACCCAGTACTTC	CASSFFTETQYF
NA	TRBJ1-1	many	TRBV5-1	TGTGCCAGCAGCCTCGTCAACACTGAAGCTTTCTTT	CASSLVNTEAFF
NA	TRBJ2-5	many	TRBV6-1	TGTGCCAGCGGCGAATTTCGGACCCAGTACTTC	CASGEFRTQYF
TRBD2	TRBJ2-1	few	TRBV3-1	TGTGCCAGCAGCCTTAGACTAGCGGGGGTTTACAATGAGCAGTTCTTC	CASSLRLAGVYNEQFF
TRBD1	TRBJ2-1	NA	TRBV3-1	TGTGCCAGCAGCCAAGTTGGGGGACAGGGGAATGAGCAGTTCTTC	CASSQVGGQGNEQFF
TRBD2	TRBJ2-3	NA	TRBV9	TGTGCCAGCAGCGTCACTAGCGGGGGCACAGATACGCAGTATTTT	CASSVTSGGTDTQYF
NA	TRBJ2-3	many	TRBV3-1	TGTGCCAGCAGCCCATTGGGGGGTCTGGGCAGAACTAGCACAGATACGCAGTATTTT	CASSPLGGLGRTSTDTQYF
NA	TRBJ1-5	once	TRBV7-2	TGTGCCAGCAGCCCAAGGGGGTACCCCCAGCATTTT	CASSPRGYPQHF
TRBD1	TRBJ1-6	NA	TRBV28	TGTGCCAGCAGTGACAGGGATTATTCACCCCTCCACTTT	CASSDRDYSPLHF
TRBD1	TRBJ2-7	many	TRBV7-2	TGTGCCAGCAGCAGCGGACAGGGGTTTTCCTACGAGCAGTACTTC	CASSSGQGFSYEQYF
NA	TRBJ2-7	many	TRBV28	TGTGCCAGCAGGCCGGACAGAACCTACGAGCAGTACTTC	CASRPDRTYEQYF
TRBD2	TRBJ2-7	many	TRBV2	TGTGCCAGCGGGAAGGGAGGGAACGAGCAGTACTTC	CASGKGGNEQYF
TRBD1	TRBJ1-2	NA	TRBV18	TGTGCCAGCTCACGGGGACAGCGCGACTATGGCTACACCTTC	CASSRGQRDYGYTF
TRBD2	TRBJ2-7	NA	TRBV5-1	TGCGCCATCCCCCCCCCGGGACTAAACTACGAGCAGTACTTC	CAIPPPGLNYEQYF
NA	TRBJ2-7	many	TRBV20-1	TGCAGTGCGGACCGGGACACCTACGAGCAGTACTTC	CSADRDTYEQYF
NA	TRBJ1-5	few	TRBV24-1	TGTGCCACCAGTGACCCGACAGTGGTTGATCAGCCCCAGCATTTT	CATSDPTVVDQPQHF
TRBD2	TRBJ2-5	many	TRBV28	TGTGCCAGCAGTTTGGGAGGGAGAGAGACCCAGTACTTC	CASSLGGRETQYF
TRBD1	TRBJ2-7	NA	TRBV6-1	TGTGCCAGCAGACTTGGACAGGGGGCCGCCTACGAGCAGTACTTC	CASRLGQGAAYEQYF
NA	TRBJ1-1	NA	TRBV30	TGTGCCTGGGGGCCGGGGCTATACACTGAAGCTTTCTTT	CAWGPGLYTEAFF
TRBD1	TRBJ1-5	NA	TRBV7-3	TGTGCCAGCAGTCGGGACAGTGGTAGAGGCAATCAGCCCCAGCATTTT	CASSRDSGRGNQPQHF
NA	TRBJ1-6	few	TRBV6-1	TGTGCCAGCAGTGGTGGGGCAGTAGACTATAATTCACCCCTCCACTTT	CASSGGAVDYNSPLHF
NA	TRBJ2-1	many	TRBV3-1	TGTGCCAGCAGCCAAGATGCCAGCTCCTACAATGAGCAGTTCTTC	CASSQDASSYNEQFF
TRBD1	TRBJ2-1	many	TRBV28	TGTGCCAGCACCTGGAGCTCAGGGGGCGAGGACTACAATGAGCAGTTCTTC	CASTWSSGGEDYNEQFF
NA	TRBJ2-6	many	TRBV12-3/TRBV12-4	TGTGCCAGCAGTATGCAGGTACCCCTCGGGGCCAACGTCCTGACTTTC	CASSMQVPLGANVLTF
NA	TRBJ2-3	many	TRBV24-1	TGTGCCACCAGTGGGACTCGCCTCGGTGGAGATACGCAGTATTTT	CATSGTRLGGDTQYF
TRBD2	TRBJ2-1	NA	TRBV15	TGTGCCACCAGCAGAGATAAGCTAGCGGGGACTTCCTACAATGAGCAGTTCTTC	CATSRDKLAGTSYNEQFF
NA	TRBJ1-1	NA	TRBV19	TGTGCCAGCAGAACAACAGGGTCGAACACTGAAGCTTTCTTT	CASRTTGSNTEAFF
NA	TRBJ2-7	few	TRBV9	TGTGCCAGCAGCGGCCCCCCCAACTACGAGCAGTACTTC	CASSGPPNYEQYF
NA	TRBJ2-1	NA	TRBV20-1	TGCAGTGCTAGAGGTTCAGGGGATGCCTACAATGAGCAGTTCTTC	CSARGSGDAYNEQFF
NA	TRBJ2-2	few	TRBV20-1	TGCAGTGCTAGAGGCGAAACCGGGGAGCTGTTTTTT	CSARGETGELFF
TRBD1	TRBJ2-5	many	TRBV28	TGTGCCAGCCAGACAGGGGTGGGTGTCCAGACCCAGTACTTC	CASQTGVGVQTQYF
NA	TRBJ2-5	many	TRBV7-8	TGTGCCAGCAGCTTATCCCAGACCCAGTACTTC	CASSLSQTQYF
NA	TRBJ2-1	NA	TRBV11-3	TGTGCCAGCAGTCGAGCTGAAGGGGAGCAGTTCTTC	CASSRAEGEQFF
NA	TRBJ2-2	many	TRBV20-1	TGCAGTGCCGAAGTTTCCGGGACCGAAACCGGGGAGCTGTTTTTT	CSAEVSGTETGELFF
NA	TRBJ1-5	NA	TRBV19	TGTGCCAGTAGTACCCTAACAGGCACCAACAATCAGCCCCAGCATTTT	CASSTLTGTNNQPQHF
TRBD1	TRBJ2-1	few	TRBV2	TGTGCCAGCAGTGAAGCCAGACAGGGGAATTCGTTCTTC	CASSEARQGNSFF
TRBD1	TRBJ1-5	many	TRBV7-2	TGTGCCAGCAGCGTGGGACAGAGCAATCAGCCCCAGCATTTT	CASSVGQSNQPQHF
TRBD2	TRBJ2-2	many	TRBV6-1	TGTGCCAGCAGAGAGGGTGGCGGGGGGTTGATTGCCGGGGAGCTGTTTTTT	CASREGGGGLIAGELFF
NA	TRBJ2-1	many	TRBV18	TGTGCCAGCTCACCGGGGGACAATGAGCAGTTCTTC	CASSPGDNEQFF
TRBD1	TRBJ1-6	NA	TRBV4-3	TGCGCCAGCAGCCGGGACAGGAATTCACCCCCCCACTTT	CASSRDRNSPPHF
NA	TRBJ1-6	many	TRBV28	TGTGCCAGCAGGTCCCAGGGTTTCAGGTCACCCCTCCACTTT	CASRSQGFRSPLHF
NA	TRBJ2-2	many	TRBV24-1	TGTGCCACCAGTGATTTCTTCCCGGACAGGAACACCGGGGAGCTGTTTTTT	CATSDFFPDRNTGELFF
NA	TRBJ2-5	many	TRBV30	TGTGCCTGGAGTGTGGGCGGCACTGGGGTAGAGACCCAGTACTTC	CAWSVGGTGVETQYF
NA	TRBJ1-4	many	TRBV30	TGTGCCTGGAATGTCCCCACCAACACTAATGAAAAACTGTTTTTT	CAWNVPTNTNEKLFF
NA	TRBJ1-5	NA	TRBV28	TGTGCCAGCGGCGAAGGGCAGCCCCAGCATTTT	CASGEGQPQHF
TRBD1	TRBJ1-4	many	TRBV2	TGTGCCAGCGAACAGGACAGGGCGGTAGAGAAACTGTTTTTT	CASEQDRAVEKLFF
NA	TRBJ2-7	many	TRBV3-1	TGTGCCAGCAGCCAAGTTAACAGGTTCTACGAGCAGTACTTC	CASSQVNRFYEQYF